This TCR beta chain was identified during a study of T cell changes during pregnancy in multiple sclerosis. Losses at the gene ends were 3 bases for V and 0 bases for J; bases not matched to a gene: 17. CDR3 length: 19 residues. Germline V gives CDR1 SQVTM, CDR2 ANQGSEA. Method: immunoSEQ multiplex PCR; TCRdb's copy keeps in-frame clones and lacks some. The table lists 90,000 to 100,000 clones, 85% to 95% of them singletons, with about 4.5% in the top ten. The chain couples TRBV29-1 to TRBJ2-1; TRBD1 matches at 7 bases. The sequence derives from a female donor with multiple sclerosis, enrolled in a pregnancy study. Sequenced here: peripheral blood, sampled in the first trimester of pregnancy. CDR3 DNA: TGCAGCGTTGAGTTGCCGGGACAGCACCGAACTAGCTCCTACAATGAGCAGTTCTTC. This gives the protein CSVELPGQHRTSSYNEQFF.